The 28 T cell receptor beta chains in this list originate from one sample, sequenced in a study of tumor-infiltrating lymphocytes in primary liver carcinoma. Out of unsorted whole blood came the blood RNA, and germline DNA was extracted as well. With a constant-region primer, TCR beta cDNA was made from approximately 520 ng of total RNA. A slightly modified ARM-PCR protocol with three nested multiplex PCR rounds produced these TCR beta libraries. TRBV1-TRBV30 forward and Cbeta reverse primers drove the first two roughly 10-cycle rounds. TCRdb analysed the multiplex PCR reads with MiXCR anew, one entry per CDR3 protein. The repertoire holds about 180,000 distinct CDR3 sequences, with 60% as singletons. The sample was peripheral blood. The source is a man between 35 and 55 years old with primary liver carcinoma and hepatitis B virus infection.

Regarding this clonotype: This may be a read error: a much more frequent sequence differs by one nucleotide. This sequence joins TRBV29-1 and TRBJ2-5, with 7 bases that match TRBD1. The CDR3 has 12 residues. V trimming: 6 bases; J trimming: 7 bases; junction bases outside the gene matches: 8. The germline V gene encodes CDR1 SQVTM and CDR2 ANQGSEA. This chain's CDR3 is CSVGNRGGTQYF. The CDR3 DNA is TGCAGCGTAGGAAACAGGGGTGGGACCCAGTACTTC. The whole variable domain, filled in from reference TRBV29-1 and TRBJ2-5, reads SAVISQKPSRDICQRGTSLTIQCQVDSQVTMMFWYRQQPGQSLTLIATANQGSEATYESGFVIDKFPISRPNLTFSTLTVSNMSPEDSSIYLCSVGNRGGTQYFGPGTRLLVL.

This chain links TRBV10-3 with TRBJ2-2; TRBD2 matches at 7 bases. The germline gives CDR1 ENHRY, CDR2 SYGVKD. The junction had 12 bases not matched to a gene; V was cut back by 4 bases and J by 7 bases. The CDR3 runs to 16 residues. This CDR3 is CAISAGLAAPGGELFF. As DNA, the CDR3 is TGTGCCATCAGTGCAGGTCTAGCGGCCCCCGGCGGGGAGCTGTTTTTT.

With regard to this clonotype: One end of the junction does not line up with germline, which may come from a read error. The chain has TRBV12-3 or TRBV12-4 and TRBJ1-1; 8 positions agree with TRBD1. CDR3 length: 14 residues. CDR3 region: CVSSSQGARTEAFF. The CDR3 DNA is TGTGTCAGCAGTTCGCAGGGGGCTCGCACTGAAGCTTTCTTT.

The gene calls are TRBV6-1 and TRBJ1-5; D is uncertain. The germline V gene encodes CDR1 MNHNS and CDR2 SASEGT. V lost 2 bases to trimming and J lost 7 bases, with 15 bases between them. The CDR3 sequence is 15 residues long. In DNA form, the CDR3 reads TGTGCCAGCAGTGAACTGTCATGGAGGGAACAGCCCCAGCATTTT. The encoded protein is CASSELSWREQPQHF.

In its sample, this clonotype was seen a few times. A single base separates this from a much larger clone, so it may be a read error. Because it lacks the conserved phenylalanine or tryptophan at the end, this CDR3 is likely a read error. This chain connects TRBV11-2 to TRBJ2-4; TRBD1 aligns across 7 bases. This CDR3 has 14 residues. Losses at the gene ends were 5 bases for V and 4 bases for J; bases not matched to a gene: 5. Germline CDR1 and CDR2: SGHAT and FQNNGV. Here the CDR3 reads CASSRDSLKNIQYL. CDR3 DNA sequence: TGTGCCAGCAGCCGGGACAGCCTTAAAAACATTCAGTACTTA.

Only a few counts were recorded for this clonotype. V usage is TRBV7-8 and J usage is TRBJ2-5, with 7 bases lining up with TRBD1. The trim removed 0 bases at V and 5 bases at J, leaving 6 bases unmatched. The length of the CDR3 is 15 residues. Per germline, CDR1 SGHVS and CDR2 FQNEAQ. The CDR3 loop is CASSLAVPGGETQYF. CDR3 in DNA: TGTGCCAGCAGCTTAGCGGTCCCAGGGGGTGAGACCCAGTACTTC.

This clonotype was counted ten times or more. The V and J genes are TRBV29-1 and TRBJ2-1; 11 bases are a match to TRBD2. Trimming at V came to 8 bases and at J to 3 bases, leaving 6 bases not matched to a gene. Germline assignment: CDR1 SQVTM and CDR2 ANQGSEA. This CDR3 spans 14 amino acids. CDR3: CSPDGTSGYNEQFF. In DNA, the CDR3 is TGCAGCCCGGATGGGACTAGCGGCTACAATGAGCAGTTCTTC.

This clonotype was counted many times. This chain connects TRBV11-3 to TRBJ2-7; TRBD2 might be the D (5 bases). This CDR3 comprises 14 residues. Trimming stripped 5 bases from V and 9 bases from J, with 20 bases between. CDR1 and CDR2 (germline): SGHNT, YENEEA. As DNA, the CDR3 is TGTGCCAGCAGCCCGGACTCCGCCTCCCCTCGGCAGTACTTC. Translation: CASSPDSASPRQYF.

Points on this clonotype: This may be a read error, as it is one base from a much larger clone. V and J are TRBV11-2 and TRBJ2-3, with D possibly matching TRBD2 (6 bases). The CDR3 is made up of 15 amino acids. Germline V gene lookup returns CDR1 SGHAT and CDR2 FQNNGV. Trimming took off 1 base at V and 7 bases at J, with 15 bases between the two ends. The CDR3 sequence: CASSLAVGGRNTQYF. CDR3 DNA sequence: TGTGCCAGCAGCTTAGCTGTGGGAGGAAGGAATACGCAGTATTTT.

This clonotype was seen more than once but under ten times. The CDR3 sequence is CASSPTSGLHNEQFF. In DNA form, the CDR3 reads TGCGCCAGCAGCCCAACTAGCGGCCTCCACAATGAGCAGTTCTTC. This chain links TRBV4-1 with TRBJ2-1; 8 bases match TRBD2. CDR3 length: 15 residues. After removal of 4 bases from V and 5 bases from J, the junction contained 7 bases not matched to a gene. Germline V gene sequence: CDR1 MGHRA, CDR2 YSYEKL.

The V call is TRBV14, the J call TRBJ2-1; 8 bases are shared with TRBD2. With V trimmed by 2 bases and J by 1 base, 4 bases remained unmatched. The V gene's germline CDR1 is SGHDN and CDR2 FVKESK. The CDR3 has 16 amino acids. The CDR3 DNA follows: TGTGCCAGCAGCCAATGGACGGGAGGGTCCTACAATGAGCAGTTCTTC. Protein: CASSQWTGGSYNEQFF.

CDR3 sequence reads: CATQDRAKNIQYF. In DNA form, the CDR3 reads TGTGCCACCCAAGACAGAGCCAAAAACATTCAGTACTTC. This chain uses TRBV25-1 with TRBJ2-4, with D perhaps TRBD1 (5 bases). V lost 10 bases and J 0 bases, leaving 10 bases between the germline ends. The CDR3 is 13 amino acids. Germline values: CDR1 MGHDK, CDR2 SYGVNS. The entire variable domain, with the rest obtained from reference TRBV25-1 and TRBJ2-4, is as follows: EADIYQTPRYLVIGTGKKITLECSQTMGHDKMYWYQQDPGMELHLIHYSYGVNSTEKGDLSSESTVSRIRTEHFPLTLESARPSHTSQYLCATQDRAKNIQYFGAGTRLSVL.

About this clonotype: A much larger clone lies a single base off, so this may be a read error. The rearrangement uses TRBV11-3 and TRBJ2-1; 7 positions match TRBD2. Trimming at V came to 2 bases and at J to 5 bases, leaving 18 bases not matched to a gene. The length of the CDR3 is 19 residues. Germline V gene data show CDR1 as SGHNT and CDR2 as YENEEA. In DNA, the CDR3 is TGTGCCAGCAGCTTAAGGCGGGGTACCTCGGGACTACCAAACAATGAGCAGTTCTTC. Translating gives CASSLRRGTSGLPNNEQFF.

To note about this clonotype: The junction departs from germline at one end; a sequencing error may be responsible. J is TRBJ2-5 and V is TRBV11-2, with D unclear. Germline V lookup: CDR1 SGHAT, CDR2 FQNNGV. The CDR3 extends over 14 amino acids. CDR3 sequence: CASSLARVSETQYF. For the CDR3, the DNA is TGTGCCAGCAGCTTAGCCCGAGTGTCGGAGACCCAATACTTC. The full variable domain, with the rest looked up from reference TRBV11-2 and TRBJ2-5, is EAGVAQSPRYKIIEKRQSVAFWCNPISGHATLYWYQQILGQGPKLLIQFQNNGVVDDSQLPKDRFSAERLKGVDSTLKIQPAKLEDSAVYLCASSLARVSETQYFGPGTRLLVL.

CDR3 protein: CASSFTGPNEQFF. For the CDR3, the DNA is TGTGCCAGCAGCTTCACCGGACCCAATGAGCAGTTCTTC. The chain links TRBV11-2 to TRBJ2-1; D is undetermined. CDR3 length: 13 residues. The ends were cut back, 3 bases at V and 6 bases at J, with 9 bases in the middle. In germline, CDR1 is SGHAT, CDR2 FQNNGV. The full variable domain, with the rest looked up from reference TRBV11-2 and TRBJ2-1, is EAGVAQSPRYKIIEKRQSVAFWCNPISGHATLYWYQQILGQGPKLLIQFQNNGVVDDSQLPKDRFSAERLKGVDSTLKIQPAKLEDSAVYLCASSFTGPNEQFFGPGTRLTVL.

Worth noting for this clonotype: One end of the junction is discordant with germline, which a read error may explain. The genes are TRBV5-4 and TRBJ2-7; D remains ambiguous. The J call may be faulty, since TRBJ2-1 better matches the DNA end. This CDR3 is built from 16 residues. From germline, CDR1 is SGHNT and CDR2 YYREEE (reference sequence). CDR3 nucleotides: TGTGCCAGCAGCTTGGAGGCTCTCGCCTCCCACAATGAGCAGTTCTTC. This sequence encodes CASSLEALASHNEQFF.

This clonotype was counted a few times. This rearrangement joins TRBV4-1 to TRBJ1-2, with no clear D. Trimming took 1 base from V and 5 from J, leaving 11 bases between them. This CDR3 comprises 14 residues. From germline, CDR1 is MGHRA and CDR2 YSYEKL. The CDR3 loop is CASSQVSGTYGYTF. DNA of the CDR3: TGCGCCAGCAGCCAAGTGTCAGGAACTTATGGCTACACCTTC.

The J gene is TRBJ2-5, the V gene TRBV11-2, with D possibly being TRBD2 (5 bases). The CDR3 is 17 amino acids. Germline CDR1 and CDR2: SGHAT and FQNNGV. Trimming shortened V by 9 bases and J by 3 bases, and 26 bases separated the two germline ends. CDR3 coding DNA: TGTGCCAGTAGTTCCCAGGCGGCTACCGGGATCAAAGAGACCCAGTACTTC. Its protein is CASSSQAATGIKETQYF.

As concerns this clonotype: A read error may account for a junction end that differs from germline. DNA of the CDR3: TGTGCCAGCAGCCAAGGGGTCGTGACAGCGAATGAGAAGTTCTTC. This encodes CASSQGVVTANEKFF. This chain connects TRBV4-2 to TRBJ2-1; perhaps TRBD1 as D (5 bases). This CDR3 is 15 amino acids long. CDR1 is LGHNA, CDR2 YNFKEQ, per germline.

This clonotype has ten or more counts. The CDR3 protein is CASSPSFADTQYF. The CDR3 coding sequence is TGTGCCAGCAGCCCCTCCTTTGCAGATACGCAGTATTTT. The chain joins TRBV11-3 to TRBJ2-3; D gene unclear. There are 13 residues in the CDR3. Germline V gene data show CDR1 as SGHNT and CDR2 as YENEEA. V lost 5 bases to trimming and J lost 4 bases, with 10 bases between them. The entire variable domain, with the rest obtained from reference TRBV11-3 and TRBJ2-3, is as follows: EAGVVQSPRYKIIEKKQPVAFWCNPISGHNTLYWYLQNLGQGPELLIRYENEEAVDDSQLPKDRFSAERLKGVDSTLKIQPAELGDSAVYLCASSPSFADTQYFGPGTRLTVL.

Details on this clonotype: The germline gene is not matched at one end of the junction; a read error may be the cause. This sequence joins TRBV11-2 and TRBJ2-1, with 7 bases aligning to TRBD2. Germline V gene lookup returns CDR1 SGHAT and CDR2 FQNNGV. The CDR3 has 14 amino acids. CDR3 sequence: CASNLVGLGDEQFF. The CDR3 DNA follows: TGTGCCAGCAACTTAGTCGGACTAGGGGATGAGCAGTTCTTC.

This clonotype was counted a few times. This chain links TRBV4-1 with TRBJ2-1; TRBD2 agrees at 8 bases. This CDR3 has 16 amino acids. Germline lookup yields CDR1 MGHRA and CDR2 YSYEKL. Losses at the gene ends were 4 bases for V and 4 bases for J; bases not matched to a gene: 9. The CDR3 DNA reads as TGCGCCAGCAGCCCCCGAAAGATAGCGGGGTACAATGAGCAGTTCTTC. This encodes CASSPRKIAGYNEQFF.

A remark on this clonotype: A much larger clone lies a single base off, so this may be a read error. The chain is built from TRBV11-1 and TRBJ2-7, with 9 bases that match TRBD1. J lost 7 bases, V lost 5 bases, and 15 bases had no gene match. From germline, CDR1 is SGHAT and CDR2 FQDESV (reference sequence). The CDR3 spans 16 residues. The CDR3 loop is CASSAWGQGWRNEQYF. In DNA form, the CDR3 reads TGTGCCAGCAGCGCCTGGGGACAGGGATGGAGGAATGAGCAGTACTTC.

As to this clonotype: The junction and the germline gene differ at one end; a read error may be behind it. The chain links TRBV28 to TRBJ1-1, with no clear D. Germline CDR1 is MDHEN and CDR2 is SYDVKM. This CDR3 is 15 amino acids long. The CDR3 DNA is TGTGCCATCAGTCTTTGGACCGTCTCGAACACTGAAGCTTTCTTT. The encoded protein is CAISLWTVSNTEAFF.

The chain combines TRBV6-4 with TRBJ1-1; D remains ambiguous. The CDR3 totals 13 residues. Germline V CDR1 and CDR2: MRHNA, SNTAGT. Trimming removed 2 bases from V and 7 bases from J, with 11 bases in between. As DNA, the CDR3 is TGTGCCAGCAGTGACGAAGGGAGCAATGAAGCTTTCTTT. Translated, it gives CASSDEGSNEAFF.

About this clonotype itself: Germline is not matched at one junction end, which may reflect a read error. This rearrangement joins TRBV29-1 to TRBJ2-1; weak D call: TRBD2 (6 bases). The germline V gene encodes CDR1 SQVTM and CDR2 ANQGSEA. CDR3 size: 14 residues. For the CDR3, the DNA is TGCAGCCACGGGACTCTGGACTCCTACAATGATCAGTTCTTC. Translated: CSHGTLDSYNDQFF.

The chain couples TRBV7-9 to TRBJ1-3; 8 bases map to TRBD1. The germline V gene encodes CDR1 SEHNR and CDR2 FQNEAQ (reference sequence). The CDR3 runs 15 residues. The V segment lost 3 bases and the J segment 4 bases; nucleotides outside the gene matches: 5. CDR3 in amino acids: CASSFGQGAGNTIYF. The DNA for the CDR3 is TGTGCCAGCAGCTTCGGACAGGGAGCCGGAAACACCATATATTTT.

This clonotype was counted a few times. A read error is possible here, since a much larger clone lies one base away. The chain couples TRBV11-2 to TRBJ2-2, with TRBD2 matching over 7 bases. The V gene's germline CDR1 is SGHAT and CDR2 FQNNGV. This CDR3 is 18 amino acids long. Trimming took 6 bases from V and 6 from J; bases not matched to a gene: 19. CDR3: CASSRGPAGSTTPGELFF. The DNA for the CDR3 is TGTGCCAGCAGTAGGGGACCAGCGGGAAGTACGACTCCCGGGGAGCTGTTTTTT.